This T cell receptor beta chain was sequenced during a study of T cell responses to AZD1222 COVID-19 vaccine (dated by TCRdb to about 2021). With respect to the entire study: Because spike-specific TCR depth and breadth did not differ between the two schedules, AZD1222 recipients who got a second dose at roughly 4 weeks were pooled with those who got a second dose at roughly 12 weeks. A total of more than 230 trial participants underwent TCR sequencing, of whom some 210 received two doses of AZD1222 and roughly 25 received two doses of the MenACWY control vaccine. Trial participants were enrolled by age into subgroups of 18-55, 56-69 and 70-plus years, and about 150, 27 and 61 TCR-sequenced participants, respectively, were included in these subgroups. Points the paper makes about the study in general: Reportedly, almost half of the unique spike-specific TCRs recognized epitopes lying outside the regions that are mutated in the B.1.351 and B.1.1.7 variants. After two AZD1222 doses, both the breadth and the depth of spike-specific TCRs were significantly higher than at day 0 and than in MenACWY recipients. In the small 56-69-year group, the increase in depth fell short of significance, most likely because of low power. Only 5 to 7 AZD1222 recipients were SARS-CoV-2 seropositive at baseline, limiting conclusions about previously exposed vaccinees. The vaccine-associated CD4 TCRs covered the entire spike protein, and the dominant responses fell in regions 160-218 and 743-854. Participants were mostly white British and included more females than males, and it was suggested by the authors that clonal diversity may have been underestimated. No day 14 peak-response samples were available, so repertoires were characterized only after the peak T cell response.

The CDR3 regions of human TCRbeta chains were subjected to immunosequencing. Concerning the study's data processing: TCRs in the repertoires were compared against a reference library of SARS-CoV-2-specific TCRs that had been generated with the MIRA antigen-specificity platform. Breadth was defined as the fraction of unique TCRs that were SARS-CoV-2-associated. Depth was defined as the fraction of total T cells that were SARS-CoV-2-associated. Using the MIRA data, each spike-specific TCR was mapped to the spike region that the TCR reacts to and placed in a CD4 or CD8 class. Log10-transformed breadth and depth values were compared by one-way ANOVA with Sidak's multiple comparisons tests. This immuneACCESS table, as held by TCRdb, lists in-frame sequences with V and J called but not all clones. Of the missing ones, under half trace to an unresolved V gene in checked studies; the others have no known cause. That table furnishes V, J and clone size, whereas the DNA furnished D and trimming. Here the sample has under 35,000 clones; 70% to 90% occur a single time. Roughly 6.2% of the sample goes to the ten largest clones.

The sample's time point label, in plain terms: baseline before first vaccination. Samples from vaccinated people were obtained from the UK trials COV001 and COV002, which included a single-blind randomized controlled phase 2/3 trial of AZD1222 (ChAdOx1 nCoV-19) in healthy adults. Trial participant PBMC samples were collected at day 0 and day 28 after the second dose for TCRbeta chain sequencing. Relative to germline, V is 3 bases shorter and J is 2 bases shorter, with 15 bases between their ends. CDR1 and CDR2, per the germline V gene, are SGHTA and FQGNSA. The CDR3 numbers 16 residues from cysteine through phenylalanine. Just CDR3 DNA is preserved here, 48 bases in frame from base 1. As regards this clone: Its antigen remains unidentified. Base qualities are missing; no much larger clone stands one base away.

The chain uses TRBV7-2 and TRBJ2-3; TRBD2 is a possible D gene, resting on 6 matching bases. Sequenced material: peripheral blood, taken on day 0 of AZD1222 vaccination. The source is an adult in good health. The CDR3 amino acid sequence is: CASSFYRDSLTDTQYF. The DNA sequence follows: TGTGCCAGCAGCTTTTACCGGGACTCCCTCACAGATACGCAGTATTTT.